This entry lists 8 T cell receptor beta chains sequenced from one sample in a study of blood T cell repertoires in COVID-19. Profiled with immunoSEQ multiplex PCR; TCRdb holds only in-frame clones, not every one. The sample lists 50,000 to 75,000 clones, about 78% seen once, with less than 25% in the top ten. Sequencing used peripheral blood. The source is a man older than 75 with active or convalescent COVID-19.

The table lists this clone with a count of one. The chain employs TRBV12-3 or TRBV12-4 and TRBJ2-1; 8 bases line up with TRBD2. Germline trimming cut 6 bases from V and 5 bases from J; bases unmatched to any gene: 3. CDR3 length: 13 residues. CDR3 nucleotide sequence: TGTGCCAGCAGGGGACTAGGAAACAATGAGCAGTTCTTC. Translation gives CASRGLGNNEQFF.

The J gene is TRBJ2-5, the V gene TRBV3-1 (or the pseudogene TRBV3-2); possibly TRBD2 for D (6 bases). This CDR3 region has 14 residues. Germline CDR1 reads LGHDT; CDR2 reads YNNKEL (reference sequence). Deletions cut 9 bases from V and 5 bases from J, with 19 bases between. The CDR3 protein is CASTGSGRGETQYF. The CDR3 nucleotides are TGTGCCAGTACCGGGAGCGGGCGCGGGGAGACCCAGTACTTC.

The V gene is TRBV11-1, the J gene TRBJ1-1; D unresolved. The germline gives CDR1 SGHAT, CDR2 FQDESV (reference sequence). V was cut by 2 bases and J by 0 bases, with 7 bases left in between. There are 14 residues in the CDR3. This CDR3 is CASSLRYMNTEAFF. For the CDR3, the DNA is TGTGCCAGCAGCTTACGATACATGAACACTGAAGCTTTCTTT.

V usage is TRBV9 and J usage is TRBJ1-6, with unresolved D. CDR3 length: 15 residues. Germline V gene data show CDR1 as SGDLS and CDR2 as YYNGEE. Trimming stripped 2 bases from V and 5 bases from J, with 11 bases between. CDR3 residues: CASSVREADNSPLHF. The CDR3, as DNA: TGTGCCAGCAGCGTCCGGGAAGCCGATAATTCACCCCTCCACTTT.

CDR3 sequence (DNA): TGCGCCAGCAGCACACAGGTTAACACTGAAGCTTTCTTT. Translated: CASSTQVNTEAFF. This chain uses TRBV5-1 with TRBJ1-1, with D possibly being TRBD1 (5 bases). The CDR3 contains 13 residues. V gave up 4 bases and J gave up 2 bases, with 9 bases separating them. CDR1 is SGHRS, CDR2 YFSETQ, per germline.

This clone was seen only once. The rearrangement joins TRBV4-3 to TRBJ2-7; 10 bases are a match to TRBD2. CDR1 is LGHNA, CDR2 YSLEER, per germline. The CDR3 loop spans 20 amino acids. The V segment lost 0 bases and the J segment 0 bases; nucleotides outside the gene matches: 14. As DNA, the CDR3 is TGCGCCAGCAGCCAAGATGCGGCTAGCGGGAGAGAGGGGAGCTCCTACGAGCAGTACTTC. Translation gives CASSQDAASGREGSSYEQYF.

V is TRBV10-3 and J is TRBJ1-1; 7 bases fit TRBD1. CDR3 length equals 13 residues. Per germline, CDR1 ENHRY and CDR2 SYGVKD. V lost 8 bases to trimming and J lost 0 bases; unmatched junction nucleotides: 3. The CDR3 loop reads CAIGDSLNTEAFF. CDR3 nucleotides: TGTGCCATCGGGGACAGCCTGAACACTGAAGCTTTCTTT.

The rearrangement joins TRBV10-3 to TRBJ1-3, with a tentative D call TRBD1 (6 bases). The CDR3 is made up of 15 amino acids. The V end was cut by 10 bases, the J end by 3 bases, with 19 bases between. The germline V gene encodes CDR1 ENHRY and CDR2 SYGVKD. The CDR3 nucleotides are TGTGCCACCAAAGGGGGGGTGATATTTGGAAACACCATATATTTT. Its translation is CATKGGVIFGNTIYF.